Below are 25 T cell receptor beta chains sequenced from a single sample in a study of cytomegalovirus exposure and HLA in healthy donors. The primer mix had 60 Vbeta and 13 Jbeta primers. Assay: immunoSEQ multiplex PCR; the TCRdb copy retains only in-frame clones and omits some. The table has some 98,000 clones, around 80% seen once. The material sequenced was PBMCs. The receptor set was obtained from a man in his forties in good health and CMV-seronegative.

The V gene is TRBV21-1, the J gene TRBJ2-7; the table's TRBD1 call for D was not verified on the DNA. TRBV21-1 is a recognized pseudogene. The CDR3 extends over 17 amino acids. CDR3 in amino acids: CANLFRDRGLLSYEQYF. The CDR3 DNA sequence: TGTGCCAACCTCTTCCGGGACAGGGGTTTATTGTCCTACGAGCAGTACTTC.

The rearrangement links TRBV28 to TRBJ2-1; D may be TRBD2 (5 bases). The germline V and J ends were trimmed by 7 bases and 3 bases, with 13 bases remaining between them. This CDR3 has 14 amino acids. CDR1 MDHEN and CDR2 SYDVKM come from the germline V gene. In DNA form, the CDR3 reads TGTGCCAGCAACGCAGGACTTAACTACAATGAGCAGTTCTTC. As protein: CASNAGLNYNEQFF.

Only a few counts were recorded for this clone. The rearrangement joins TRBV4-1 to TRBJ2-7, with a tentative D call TRBD2 (6 bases). The CDR3 loop spans 15 amino acids. The germline V and J ends were trimmed by 0 bases and 2 bases, with 11 bases remaining between them. The germline gives CDR1 MGHRA, CDR2 YSYEKL. The CDR3, as DNA: TGCGCCAGCAGCCAAGATCCTAGCGTAGCCTACGAGCAGTACTTC. Its protein product is CASSQDPSVAYEQYF.

The chain employs TRBV10-3 and TRBJ2-7, with D uncertain. V lost 6 bases, J lost 4 bases, and 10 bases lay in between. The length of the CDR3 is 12 residues. CDR1 and CDR2 (germline): ENHRY, SYGVKD. CDR3 in amino acids: CAIRTATYEQYF. CDR3 sequence (DNA): TGTGCCATCAGAACAGCAACTTACGAGCAGTACTTC.

The chain is built from TRBV5-1 and TRBJ1-6; TRBD1 agrees at 7 bases. The germline V gene has CDR1 SGHRS and CDR2 YFSETQ. The CDR3 spans 15 residues. V was pared by 4 bases and J by 3 bases, with 4 bases of the junction left unmatched. The CDR3 DNA sequence: TGCGCCAGCAGCCTGGGACAGAACTATAATTCACCCCTCCACTTT. Amino acids: CASSLGQNYNSPLHF.

The V and J genes are TRBV4-1 and TRBJ1-2; D not certain. The ends were cut back, 0 bases at V and 5 bases at J, with 13 bases in the middle. Germline-derived CDR1 and CDR2 are MGHRA and YSYEKL. The CDR3 spans 15 residues. CDR3 bases: TGCGCCAGCAGCCAAGAGAGCTCCCGGGAATATGGCTACACCTTC. Translating gives CASSQESSREYGYTF.

J is TRBJ1-4 and V is TRBV23-1; TRBD1 might be the D (5 bases). TRBV23-1 is an ORF; its function is uncertain. V was pared by 5 bases and J by 7 bases, with 35 bases between. This CDR3 has 21 residues. CDR3 in DNA: TGCGCCAGCAGTTCCTCTGGGCCTTGGGGCAATGGGGGGATTTGGGGTGAAAAACTGTTTTTT. Residues: CASSSSGPWGNGGIWGEKLFF.

In this sample, this clone turned up once. The chain employs TRBV5-6 and TRBJ2-3; 8 nucleotides align to TRBD1. In germline, CDR1 is SGHDT, CDR2 YYEEEE. This CDR3 has 16 amino acids. The ends lost 2 bases at V and 2 bases at J; junction bases unmatched: 7. CDR3 residues: CASSLQGGPITDTQYF. For the CDR3, the DNA is TGTGCCAGCAGCTTACAGGGGGGTCCTATCACAGATACGCAGTATTTT.

The gene calls are TRBV28 and TRBJ1-2, with 7 positions matching TRBD1. This CDR3 comprises 14 residues. Germline loops: CDR1 MDHEN, CDR2 SYDVKM. V dropped 5 bases and J dropped 4; count of bases not matched to a gene: 7. The CDR3 protein is CASSRDSGGYGYTF. The CDR3 nucleotides read TGTGCCAGCAGTAGGGACTCAGGGGGCTATGGCTACACCTTC.

The chain carries TRBV6-5 and TRBJ2-3, with 9 bases lining up with TRBD2. Unmatched junction bases numbered 10, after V lost 8 bases and J lost 4 bases. Germline V gives CDR1 MNHEY, CDR2 SVGAGI. The CDR3 consists of 15 residues. The CDR3 DNA follows: TGTGCCAGCGGGGCTAGCGGGGCCTTCGCAGATACGCAGTATTTT. Translating it yields CASGASGAFADTQYF.

This chain uses TRBV5-1 with TRBJ1-1; D is perhaps TRBD1 (6 bases). Germline values: CDR1 SGHRS, CDR2 YFSETQ. The CDR3 consists of 14 residues. Trimming stripped 4 bases from V and 8 bases from J, with 18 bases between. The CDR3 coding sequence is TGCGCCAGCAGCCTCCAGGGAGTGGGACAAGAAGCTTTCTTT. Translation gives CASSLQGVGQEAFF.

This clone has only one observation. The rearrangement uses TRBV6-5 and TRBJ1-2; 7 positions match TRBD1. V was clipped by 3 bases and J by 8 bases; unmatched bases: 6. The germline V gene encodes CDR1 MNHEY and CDR2 SVGAGI. This CDR3 spans 13 amino acids. The CDR3 protein is CASSYFSGGGYTF. The CDR3 region has the DNA TGTGCCAGCAGTTATTTTTCAGGGGGAGGCTACACCTTC.

The chain couples TRBV28 to TRBJ1-6; perhaps TRBD1 as D (6 bases). V was trimmed by 5 bases and J by 10 bases, leaving 15 bases between them. Looked up from germline, CDR1 is MDHEN and CDR2 is SYDVKM. This CDR3 is 14 amino acids long. CDR3 sequence: CASSTPQGRSPLHF. CDR3 bases: TGTGCCAGCAGTACACCGCAGGGGCGGTCACCCCTCCACTTT.

This clone has just a few counts. This sequence joins TRBV7-8 and TRBJ1-1; the D gene is possibly TRBD1 (5 bases). The length of the CDR3 is 15 residues. Looked up from germline, CDR1 is SGHVS and CDR2 is FQNEAQ. Trimming stripped 1 base from V and 0 bases from J, with 9 bases between. CDR3 bases: TGTGCCAGCAGCTTAGATGGGGGGGTGAACACTGAAGCTTTCTTT. This gives the protein CASSLDGGVNTEAFF. Together with reference TRBV7-8 and TRBJ1-1, the CDR3 gives the full variable domain: GAGVSQSPRYKVAKRGQDVALRCDPISGHVSLFWYQQALGQGPEFLTYFQNEAQLDKSGLPSDRFFAERPEGSVSTLKIQRTQQEDSAVYLCASSLDGGVNTEAFFGQGTRLTVV.

This chain's CDR3 is CASSLEYSNNEQFF. The CDR3 DNA follows: TGTGCCAGCAGCTTAGAATACTCAAACAATGAGCAGTTCTTC. The chain couples TRBV7-2 to TRBJ2-1; D not certain. The CDR3 sequence is 14 residues long. Trimming took 1 base from V and 5 from J, leaving 9 bases between them. The germline V gene has CDR1 SGHTA and CDR2 FQGNSA.

CDR3 protein: CASAQTGLGVGEQYF. The DNA for the CDR3 is TGCGCCAGCGCCCAGACCGGACTAGGTGTCGGCGAGCAGTACTTC. The gene calls are TRBV5-1 and TRBJ2-7; 7 bases map to TRBD2. Germline V gene data show CDR1 as SGHRS and CDR2 as YFSETQ. The junction had 16 bases not matched to a gene; V was cut back by 7 bases and J by 6 bases. There are 15 residues in the CDR3.

The chain recombines TRBV30 with TRBJ2-5, with D perhaps TRBD1 (5 bases). CDR3 length equals 15 residues. Trimming took off 0 bases at V and 2 bases at J, with 13 bases between the two ends. CDR1 and CDR2 from the germline V gene are GTSNPN and SVGIG (reference sequence). CDR3 amino acids: CAWSVGSGRQETQYF. In DNA, the CDR3 is TGTGCCTGGAGTGTAGGGTCAGGGCGGCAAGAGACCCAGTACTTC.

This clone was detected only once. The CDR3 here is CASSLEGGRETQYF. CDR3 DNA: TGCGCCAGCAGCTTGGAGGGGGGGAGAGAGACCCAGTACTTC. J is TRBJ2-5 and V is TRBV5-1; D perhaps matches TRBD2 (7 bases). Germline V gene sequence: CDR1 SGHRS, CDR2 YFSETQ. This CDR3 is 14 amino acids long. Trimming pared 0 bases from V and 4 bases from J, leaving 10 bases between.

This chain uses TRBV7-2 with TRBJ1-2; perhaps TRBD1 as D (5 bases). The CDR3 totals 16 residues. V lost 3 bases to trimming and J lost 3 bases, with 17 bases between them. The V gene's germline CDR1 is SGHTA and CDR2 FQGNSA. In DNA, the CDR3 is TGTGCCAGCAGCTTGGGATTTGGGAGGGGCGACTATGGCTACACCTTC. Protein sequence: CASSLGFGRGDYGYTF.

The chain combines TRBV7-2 with TRBJ2-3, with TRBD1 matching 10 bases. Per the germline V gene, CDR1 is SGHTA and CDR2 is FQGNSA. The CDR3 consists of 16 residues. The junction had 7 bases not matched to a gene; V was cut back by 0 bases and J by 7 bases. CDR3 amino acids: CASSLAGQGVGYTQYF. The CDR3 region has the DNA TGTGCCAGCAGCTTAGCCGGACAGGGGGTGGGGTATACGCAGTATTTT.

CDR3 protein: CASSFGPLLTANTGELFF. DNA for the CDR3: TGTGCCAGCAGCTTTGGCCCCCTTTTGACAGCGAACACCGGGGAGCTGTTTTTT. The chain carries TRBV11-2 and TRBJ2-2, with a tentative D call TRBD1 (5 bases). Germline CDR1 and CDR2: SGHAT and FQNNGV. V lost 3 bases and J 0 bases, leaving 17 bases between the germline ends. CDR3 length equals 18 residues.

Comments on this clone: One end of the junction is discordant with germline, which a read error may explain. The chain recombines TRBV11-2 with TRBJ2-7; 9 bases map to TRBD1. Germline CDR1 and CDR2: SGHAT and FQNNGV. The CDR3 totals 14 residues. The CDR3 loop is CASSLADGTGFKHF. In DNA, the CDR3 is TGTGCCAGCAGCTTAGCCGACGGGACAGGGTTCAAGCACTTC. Together with reference TRBV11-2 and TRBJ2-7, the CDR3 gives the full variable domain: EAGVAQSPRYKIIEKRQSVAFWCNPISGHATLYWYQQILGQGPKLLIQFQNNGVVDDSQLPKDRFSAERLKGVDSTLKIQPAKLEDSAVYLCASSLADGTGFKHFGPGTRLTVT.

The J gene is TRBJ2-3, the V gene TRBV5-5, with TRBD2 matching 8 bases. Germline CDR1 reads SGHKS; CDR2 reads YYEKEE (reference sequence). The V gene end was trimmed by 1 base and the J gene end by 3 bases; junction bases not matched to a gene: 4. CDR3 length equals 15 residues. The CDR3 region is CASSLTGRETDTQYF. Here the CDR3 DNA reads TGTGCCAGCAGCTTGACCGGGAGGGAAACAGATACGCAGTATTTT.

The rearrangement uses TRBV6-5 and TRBJ1-1, with D possibly being TRBD1 (5 bases). Germline lookup yields CDR1 MNHEY and CDR2 SVGAGI. The CDR3 runs to 11 residues. Trimming pared 5 bases from V and 6 bases from J, leaving 7 bases between. CDR3 nucleotides: TGTGCCAGCAGTCCAGGGTCTGAAGCTTTCTTT. Translation gives CASSPGSEAFF.

V and J are TRBV15 and TRBJ1-1; D is ambiguous. Per germline, CDR1 LNHNV and CDR2 YYDKDF (reference sequence). This CDR3 is built from 13 residues. V lost 1 base and J 4 bases, leaving 7 bases between the germline ends. CDR3 sequence reads: CATSRASGTEAFF. In DNA form, the CDR3 reads TGTGCCACCAGCAGAGCGAGCGGCACTGAAGCTTTCTTT.